A selection of T cell receptor beta chains follows, all from one sample in a study of T cell changes during pregnancy in multiple sclerosis. Assay: immunoSEQ multiplex PCR; the TCRdb copy retains only in-frame clones and omits some. The sample contains 15,000 to 20,000 clones, around 86% of which appear only once. Sequenced here: CD8+ T cells from peripheral blood mononuclear cells, sampled in the third trimester of pregnancy. The receptors stem from a female donor in good health, enrolled as a control in a pregnancy study. The CDR3 runs from the conserved cysteine through the conserved F or W. Fields, in order: CDR3 DNA, CDR3 protein, V gene, clone size, J gene, D gene. The D gene is left open where the match is weak. Clone size is shown for a subset of rows, as once, few, many or a class of expanded clone.

TGTGCCAGCAGTGAAGACGGGGGATCCACCGGGGAGCTGTTTTTT,CASSEDGGSTGELFF,TRBV6-1,-,TRBJ2-2,-
TGTGCCACCAGCAGAGATAGGTCAGGGGGGCAGCCCCAGCATTTT,CATSRDRSGGQPQHF,TRBV15,-,TRBJ1-5,TRBD1
TGCGCCAGCAGCCCACAGGGGAAGGAGGAGACCCAGTACTTC,CASSPQGKEETQYF,TRBV4-1,-,TRBJ2-5,TRBD1
TGTGCCAGCAGTTCCAGGTTTAGCAATCAGCCCCAGCATTTT,CASSSRFSNQPQHF,TRBV28,-,TRBJ1-5,-
TGCAGCGTTGTCGTGGCAGACAGGAACACTGAAGCTTTCTTT,CSVVVADRNTEAFF,TRBV29-1,-,TRBJ1-1,-
TGTGCCAGCAGTGGACTAGCGGGGGGCAATGAGCAGTTCTTC,CASSGLAGGNEQFF,TRBV6-1,-,TRBJ2-1,TRBD2
TGCAGCGTTGTTGGTAGGGTGAGGGTGGATGAGCAGTTCTTC,CSVVGRVRVDEQFF,TRBV29-1,-,TRBJ2-1,-
TGTGCCATCAGTGCCAGCGGGGCGGCTAATGAAAAACTGTTTTTT,CAISASGAANEKLFF,TRBV10-3,-,TRBJ1-4,-
TGTGCCAGCAGTTTGCAGTCGGGACACCTCACAGATACGCAGTATTTT,CASSLQSGHLTDTQYF,TRBV27,few,TRBJ2-3,-
TGTGCCAGCAGTTACTCGACAGGGGGCGCAGATACGCAGTATTTT,CASSYSTGGADTQYF,TRBV6-5,medium-sized,TRBJ2-3,TRBD1
TGTGCCGCTTCCGAGAGGATCAACAATGAGCAGTTCTTC,CAASERINNEQFF,TRBV19,-,TRBJ2-1,-
TGTGCCAGTCGTCAGGGGAGTGGCTACACCTTC,CASRQGSGYTF,TRBV27,medium-sized,TRBJ1-2,-
TGCGCCAGCAGCCAAGATCGGTCCTACGAGCAGTACTTC,CASSQDRSYEQYF,TRBV4-1,-,TRBJ2-7,-
TGCGCCAGCAGCCAAGACCTAGCGGGAGGCCCAGATACGCAGTATTTT,CASSQDLAGGPDTQYF,TRBV4-3,-,TRBJ2-3,TRBD2
TGTGCCAGCAGTTTCGAAGTGACAGGGGGGTTAGGGACTAACTCCTACGAGCAGTACTTC,CASSFEVTGGLGTNSYEQYF,TRBV28,-,TRBJ2-7,TRBD1
TGTGCCAGCAGTTTTAACAGGGCGACTAATGAAAAACTGTTTTTT,CASSFNRATNEKLFF,TRBV6-1,once,TRBJ1-4,-
TGTGCCAGCAGTTTATCGATCAGATGGCCCCAGCATTTT,CASSLSIRWPQHF,TRBV27,-,TRBJ1-5,-
TGTGCCAGCCTTAACAGGGGGCAGGGAAACACCATATATTTT,CASLNRGQGNTIYF,TRBV28,-,TRBJ1-3,TRBD1
TGTGCCAGCAGTGACCGGCAGGATGGCACCGGGGAGCTGTTTTTT,CASSDRQDGTGELFF,TRBV6-1,once,TRBJ2-2,-
TGTGCCAGCAGCGTAGAATGGCGGGGGGAAAAACTGTTTTTT,CASSVEWRGEKLFF,TRBV9,-,TRBJ1-4,-
TGTGCCAGCAGTGAAGGGACACCTTACCAAACTAATGAAAAACTGTTTTTT,CASSEGTPYQTNEKLFF,TRBV6-1,-,TRBJ1-4,-
TGTGCCAGCAGCTACCTGGACTCGGGGGAAGAGCAGTACTTC,CASSYLDSGEEQYF,TRBV28,-,TRBJ2-7,-
TGTGCCAGCAGCTTACACTCCGGAAACACCATATATTTT,CASSLHSGNTIYF,TRBV11-2,-,TRBJ1-3,-
TGCGCCAGCAGCCAAGATAATAGCGGGAGGGCCCACGAGCAGTACTTC,CASSQDNSGRAHEQYF,TRBV4-3,-,TRBJ2-7,TRBD2
TGTGCCAGCAGTCTGGGAGTCAGGTTCTACGAGCAGTACTTC,CASSLGVRFYEQYF,TRBV27,-,TRBJ2-7,-
TGTGCCAGCAGCCAAGGGACACAGGGAATCACTGAAGCTTTCTTT,CASSQGTQGITEAFF,TRBV4-2,-,TRBJ1-1,-
TGTGCCACCAGCAGTTATATCAGGGATCCTGGAAACACCATATATTTT,CATSSYIRDPGNTIYF,TRBV15,-,TRBJ1-3,-
TGTGCCAGCGGGGACAGGCCTAACTATGGCTACACCTTC,CASGDRPNYGYTF,TRBV6-5,-,TRBJ1-2,TRBD1